A single sample gave rise to the 3 T cell receptor beta chains below, sequenced in a study of blood T cell repertoires in COVID-19. This table comes from immunoSEQ multiplex PCR, and its TCRdb copy is limited to in-frame clones, with some not included. The sample has under 250,000 clones; roughly 88% are singletons. The sample comprised peripheral blood. The source of these receptors is a man in his fifties or sixties with active or convalescent COVID-19.

CDR3 residues: CASSLGRHGNTIYF. In DNA, the CDR3 is TGTGCCAGCAGCTTGGGGAGGCACGGAAACACCATATATTTT. The chain employs TRBV5-5 and TRBJ1-3; no clear D. V lost 0 bases, J lost 4 bases, and 8 bases lay in between. Germline V gene data show CDR1 as SGHKS and CDR2 as YYEKEE (reference sequence). CDR3 length: 14 amino acids.

V gene TRBV5-4 combines with J gene TRBJ1-4; D unclear. V gave up 1 base and J gave up 4 bases, with 5 bases separating them. The V gene's germline CDR1 is SGHNT and CDR2 YYREEE (reference sequence). CDR3 length: 13 residues. The CDR3 is CASSLNGNEKLFF. DNA of the CDR3: TGTGCCAGCAGCTTGAACGGTAATGAAAAACTGTTTTTT.

The chain employs TRBV2 and TRBJ2-3; 7 bases are shared with TRBD1. V trimming: 3 bases; J trimming: 1 base; junction bases outside the gene matches: 4. Germline assignment: CDR1 SNHLY and CDR2 FYNNEI. CDR3 size: 15 residues. This CDR3 is CASSDLTGGTDTQYF. The CDR3 DNA sequence: TGTGCCAGCAGTGATCTCACAGGGGGCACAGATACGCAGTATTTT. Supplemented by reference TRBV2 and TRBJ2-3, the full variable domain reads EPEVTQTPSHQVTQMGQEVILRCVPISNHLYFYWYRQILGQKVEFLVSFYNNEISEKSEIFDDQFSVERPDGSNFTLKIRSTKLEDSAMYFCASSDLTGGTDTQYFGPGTRLTVL.